This note documents a single TCR beta chain sequence. Antigen specificity is unknown. This sample is drawn from a study of CD8 T cells in ankylosing spondylitis. It was by quantitative 5'-RACE with molecular barcodes that TCR beta libraries were made. TCRdb redid the calling of the 5' RACE reads with MiXCR, one entry per CDR3 protein. This sample has 800,000 to 900,000 distinct CDR3 sequences, with 12% found just once. With 0 bases removed from V and 6 bases from J, the gap between germline ends came to 9 bases. CDR1 is KGHSH, CDR2 LQKENI, per germline. The CDR3 has 13 residues. The study, taken as a whole, reports: Certain motif variants had earlier appeared in reactive arthritis synovial fluid and blood. In ankylosing spondylitis blood, a motif of 7 to 9 highly homologous TCR beta variants appeared characteristic.

The chain joins TRBV18 to TRBJ2-7; D ambiguous. The sample was blood, either unsorted or a sorted T cell fraction (not recorded which). The origin of this receptor is a male donor with ankylosing spondylitis. The CDR3 sequence is CASSPPMLTEQYF. In DNA form, the CDR3 reads TGTGCCAGCTCACCACCGATGCTCACCGAGCAGTACTTC.